These T cell receptor beta chains were read from a single sample in a study of T-cell reconstitution after alpha-beta-depleted transplantation in children. TCRdb re-analysed the PCR reads in MiXCR, keeping a single row per CDR3 protein. This sample has over 150,000 distinct CDR3 sequences, with more than 6.5% found just once. Material: PBMCs from the stem cell graft donor, obtained from the stem cell graft. Receptors originate from a human donor who donated a stem cell graft to a child with Wiskott-Aldrich syndrome. Each CDR3 is given with its conserved first and last residue. D genes are given only for firm matches. Clone size, where shown, is once, few, many, or a class for clones that have expanded.

many,TRBJ1-5,-,TRBV7-2,TGTGCCAGCAGACCGACACAATATAGCAATCAGCCCCAGCATTTT,CASRPTQYSNQPQHF
many,TRBJ2-1,TRBD2,TRBV12-3/TRBV12-4,TGTGCCAGCAGTTACGGGACTAGCGGGGCCAGCACCTACAATGAGCAGTTCTTC,CASSYGTSGASTYNEQFF
many,TRBJ2-7,TRBD1,TRBV5-1,TGCGCCAGCAGCCCGGGACAGGGGGAAGGTGAGCAGTACTTC,CASSPGQGEGEQYF
many,TRBJ2-2,-,TRBV24-1,TGTGCCACCAGTGAAAAGGCGAGCGGGGAGCTGTTTTTT,CATSEKASGELFF
many,TRBJ2-7,TRBD2,TRBV18,TGTGCCAGCTCACCAAGAAGCGGGATCAGCGAGCAGTACTTC,CASSPRSGISEQYF
many,TRBJ1-2,-,TRBV29-1,TGCAGCGTTGAAAACAGGGCCGGTGGCTACACCTTC,CSVENRAGGYTF
-,TRBJ2-1,TRBD2,TRBV4-1,TGCGCCAGCAGCCAAGATTGGATCAGACGGCTAGCGGGAAATCCTTCTCCACCCTCTGCCTTC,CASSQDWIRRLAGNPSPPSAF
many,TRBJ2-1,-,TRBV6-1,TGTGCCAGCAGTGAAACGGTTAGAACCTACAATGAGCAGTTCTTC,CASSETVRTYNEQFF
many,TRBJ1-6,-,TRBV24-1,TGTGCCACCAGTGAACCGGGACCCAATTCACCCCTCCACTTT,CATSEPGPNSPLHF
many,TRBJ1-1,-,TRBV25-1,TGTGCCAGCAATGACGCTCCAATGGGGAACACTGAAGCTTTCTTT,CASNDAPMGNTEAFF
-,TRBJ2-4,-,TRBV3-1,TGTGCCAGCAGCCAATCCGGCTGGACAAGGGGCAAAAACATTCAGTACTTC,CASSQSGWTRGKNIQYF
-,TRBJ1-3,-,TRBV30,TGTGCCTGGAATACAATGCGAGGAAACACCATATATTTT,CAWNTMRGNTIYF
few,TRBJ1-1,-,TRBV29-1,TGCAGCGTTGAAGAATCACAGGGTTTTGGTGAAGCTTTCTTT,CSVEESQGFGEAFF
many,TRBJ2-7,-,TRBV7-6,TGTGCCAGCAGCTTAGGCCGCAGGGAAGCCTACGAGCAGTACTTC,CASSLGRREAYEQYF
few,TRBJ1-2,-,TRBV13,TGTGCCAGCGCCCCTCGGCAGGGGCGGGGGAACTATGGCTACACCTTC,CASAPRQGRGNYGYTF
-,TRBJ2-7,TRBD1,TRBV20-1,TGCAGTGCACCAGGACAGGGCCCGACCCAATACTACGAGCAGTACTTC,CSAPGQGPTQYYEQYF
-,TRBJ2-5,TRBD2,TRBV29-1,TGCAGCGTAATAGCGGGGAGGGAGACCCAGTACTTC,CSVIAGRETQYF
many,TRBJ2-7,TRBD1,TRBV12-3/TRBV12-4,TGTGCCAGCAGGCGACAGGGTAACTACGAGCAGTACTTC,CASRRQGNYEQYF
-,TRBJ1-4,TRBD1,TRBV5-1,TGCGCCAGCAGCTTGGTCCGGCAGGGGGCTAATGAAAAACTGTTTTTT,CASSLVRQGANEKLFF
few,TRBJ2-2,-,TRBV28,TGTGCCAGCAGTCCTCAGCCTACCCGGCAAAACACCGGGGAGCTGTTTTTT,CASSPQPTRQNTGELFF
many,TRBJ2-1,-,TRBV16,TGTGCCAGCAGCCAACCCCCAATCGGGGCCACCGAGCAGTTCTTC,CASSQPPIGATEQFF
few,TRBJ1-5,-,TRBV5-5,TGTGCCAGCAGCTTAATACAGGCCGGACAGCCCCAGCATTTT,CASSLIQAGQPQHF
many,TRBJ1-2,-,TRBV6-5,TGTGCCAGCAGTCCCATGAGACGGTGGTCTAACTATGGCTACACCTTC,CASSPMRRWSNYGYTF
many,TRBJ2-7,-,TRBV5-1,TGCGCCAGCAGCTTAGGAGGGGACTCCTACGAGCAGTACTTC,CASSLGGDSYEQYF
many,TRBJ1-1,-,TRBV5-8,TGTGCCAGCAGCAGAGGACATATGAACACTGAAGCTTTCTTT,CASSRGHMNTEAFF
many,TRBJ2-1,TRBD1,TRBV2,TGTGCCAGCAGTGTGGACAGGGGAATCTACAATGAGCAGTTCTTC,CASSVDRGIYNEQFF
few,TRBJ1-5,-,TRBV7-9,TGTGCCAGCAGCTTGGGCAGGGCGACCGATCAGCCCCAGCATTTT,CASSLGRATDQPQHF
many,TRBJ1-1,-,TRBV3-1,TGTGCCAGCAGCCAAGGTGGGGCTGAAGCTTTCTTT,CASSQGGAEAFF
many,TRBJ1-1,-,TRBV12-3/TRBV12-4,TGTGCCAGCAGTTCTCGCAGGGGCGGGAGCACTGAAGCTTTCTTT,CASSSRRGGSTEAFF
-,TRBJ2-2,-,TRBV18,TGTGCCAGCTCACCACCCGGAGGAGGCGGGGAGCTGTTTTTT,CASSPPGGGGELFF
many,TRBJ1-2,-,TRBV7-2,TGTGCCAGCAGCCCAAAGCAGGGTTCTAACTATGGCTACACCTTC,CASSPKQGSNYGYTF
many,TRBJ2-1,-,TRBV7-2,TGTGCCAGCAGCCCCAGACAGCCCGTCTACAATGAGCAGTTCTTC,CASSPRQPVYNEQFF
many,TRBJ2-5,-,TRBV13,TGTGCCAGCAGCCCACCTCCGGGACACTCGGAGACCCAGTACTTC,CASSPPPGHSETQYF
many,TRBJ1-1,TRBD1,TRBV6-5,TGTGCCGCGTGGACAGGGTATAGTGAAGCTTTCTTT,CAAWTGYSEAFF
-,TRBJ1-3,-,TRBV20-1,TGCAGTGCTAGGGACTATATCGACGGAAACACCATATATTTT,CSARDYIDGNTIYF
many,TRBJ1-2,-,TRBV7-9,TGTGCCAGCAGCGGCGGACAGAACTATGGCTACACCTTC,CASSGGQNYGYTF
many,TRBJ1-2,TRBD1,TRBV6-1,TGTGCCAGCAGTGAAGCGGGGGACAGGGGATACACCTTC,CASSEAGDRGYTF
-,TRBJ1-4,-,TRBV18,TGTGCCAGCTCAACAAATGAAAAACTGTTTTTT,CASSTNEKLFF
many,TRBJ1-1,-,TRBV7-2,TGTGCCAGCAGCACGGCGGGGGCTAGCACTGAAGCTTTCTTT,CASSTAGASTEAFF
-,TRBJ2-3,TRBD2,TRBV9,TGTGCCAGCAGCGAGGCCCCACTAGCGGGAGCCGATACGCAGTATTTT,CASSEAPLAGADTQYF
many,TRBJ2-3,TRBD2,TRBV5-1,TGCGCCAGCAGCTCGGGGACTAGCGTCACAGATACGCAGTATTTT,CASSSGTSVTDTQYF
many,TRBJ2-3,-,TRBV20-1,TGCAGTGCTAAGACTCTCATGGGTACGCAGTATTTT,CSAKTLMGTQYF
many,TRBJ1-1,-,TRBV29-1,TGCAGCGTTGATGGCGGAGGGAGCCCCAACACTGAAGCTTTCTTT,CSVDGGGSPNTEAFF
many,TRBJ2-7,-,TRBV5-1,TGCGCCAGCAGCTTGGCAGGGCCCTACGAGCAGTACTTC,CASSLAGPYEQYF
many,TRBJ2-7,-,TRBV28,TGTGCCAGCAGTTTTACAGACTGGCTCTCCTACGAGCAGTACTTC,CASSFTDWLSYEQYF
few,TRBJ1-2,TRBD1,TRBV28,TGTGCCAGCAGCAAATACAGGGGCGGCTACACCTTC,CASSKYRGGYTF
few,TRBJ1-2,-,TRBV5-8,TGTGCCAGCAAGGGGGGAAGTGTATCGGGTTTCAGCGGCTATGGCTACACCTTC,CASKGGSVSGFSGYGYTF
many,TRBJ1-6,-,TRBV6-4,TGTGCCAGCAGCAGGGACTTTGTTTCACCCCTCCACTTT,CASSRDFVSPLHF
many,TRBJ1-2,-,TRBV20-1,TGCAGTGCTATCACAGGATACTATGGCTACACCTTC,CSAITGYYGYTF
many,TRBJ2-5,-,TRBV25-1,TGTGCCAGCAGTGATCGTCTGCTCGAAGAGACCCAGTACTTC,CASSDRLLEETQYF
many,TRBJ2-2,-,TRBV10-1,TGCGCCAGCAGTGAGTCGGCAGCCACCGGGGAGCTGTTTTTT,CASSESAATGELFF
-,TRBJ2-3,-,TRBV30,TGTGCCTGGAGTTGGGGGGTCGAATCCGATACGCAGTATTTT,CAWSWGVESDTQYF
many,TRBJ2-7,-,TRBV5-1,TGCGCCAGCAGCTTGGCCATCGATTCAAGGCCCTACGAGCAGTACTTC,CASSLAIDSRPYEQYF